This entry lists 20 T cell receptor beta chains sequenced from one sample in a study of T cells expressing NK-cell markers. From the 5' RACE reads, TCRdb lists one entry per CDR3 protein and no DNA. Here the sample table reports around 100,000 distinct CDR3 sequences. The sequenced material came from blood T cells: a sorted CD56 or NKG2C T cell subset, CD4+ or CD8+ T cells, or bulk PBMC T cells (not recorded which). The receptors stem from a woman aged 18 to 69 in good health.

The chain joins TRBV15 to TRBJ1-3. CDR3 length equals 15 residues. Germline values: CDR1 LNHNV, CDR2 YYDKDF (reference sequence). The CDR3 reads CATSSGRLSGNTIYF. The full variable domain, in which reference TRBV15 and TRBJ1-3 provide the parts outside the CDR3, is DAMVIQNPRYQVTQFGKPVTLSCSQTLNHNVMYWYQQKSSQAPKLLFHYYDKDFNNEADTPDNFQSRRPNTSFCFLDIRSPGLGDTAMYLCATSSGRLSGNTIYFGEGSWLTVV.

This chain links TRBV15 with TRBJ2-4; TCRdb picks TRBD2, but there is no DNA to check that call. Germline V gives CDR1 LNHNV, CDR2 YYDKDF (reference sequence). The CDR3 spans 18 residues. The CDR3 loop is CATSNGTSSTRGFNIQYF.

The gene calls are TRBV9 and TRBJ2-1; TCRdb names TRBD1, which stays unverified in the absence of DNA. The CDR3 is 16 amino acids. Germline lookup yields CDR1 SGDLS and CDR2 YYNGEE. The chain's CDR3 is CASSAPDRGVYNEQFF.

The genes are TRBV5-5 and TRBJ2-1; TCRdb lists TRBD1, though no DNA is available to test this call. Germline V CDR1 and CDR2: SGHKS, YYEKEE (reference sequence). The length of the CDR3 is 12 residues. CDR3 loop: CASKARTPVEFF. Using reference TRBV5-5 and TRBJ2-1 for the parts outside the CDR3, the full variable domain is DAGVTQSPTHLIKTRGQQVTLRCSPISGHKSVSWYQQVLGQGPQFIFQYYEKEERGRGNFPDRFSARQFPNYSSELNVNALLLGDSALYLCASKARTPVEFFGPGTRLTVL.

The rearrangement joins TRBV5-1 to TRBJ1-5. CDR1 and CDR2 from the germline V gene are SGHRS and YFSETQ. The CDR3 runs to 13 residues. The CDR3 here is CASSKGRDQPQHF.

CDR3 amino acids: CASSSGSGVVYGYTF. The chain recombines TRBV7-9 with TRBJ1-2. This CDR3 is 15 amino acids long. CDR1 and CDR2 (germline): SEHNR, FQNEAQ (reference sequence).

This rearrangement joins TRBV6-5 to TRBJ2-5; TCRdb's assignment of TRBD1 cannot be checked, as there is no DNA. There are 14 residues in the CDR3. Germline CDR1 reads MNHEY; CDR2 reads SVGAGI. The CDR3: CASSYGAGRETQYF.

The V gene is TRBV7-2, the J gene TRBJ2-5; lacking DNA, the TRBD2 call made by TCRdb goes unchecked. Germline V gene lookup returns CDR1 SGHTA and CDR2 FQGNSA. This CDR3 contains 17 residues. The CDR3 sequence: CASSLGPSGGLQETQYF.

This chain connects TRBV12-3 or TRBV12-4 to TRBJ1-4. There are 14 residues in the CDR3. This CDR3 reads CASSYRGVGEKLFF.

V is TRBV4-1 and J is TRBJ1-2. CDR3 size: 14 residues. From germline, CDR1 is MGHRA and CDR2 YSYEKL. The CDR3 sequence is CASSQDLSSYGYTF.

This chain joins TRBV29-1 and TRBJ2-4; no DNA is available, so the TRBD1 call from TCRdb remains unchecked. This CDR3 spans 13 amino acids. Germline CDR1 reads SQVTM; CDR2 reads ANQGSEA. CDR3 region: CSVGQVGKNIQYF.

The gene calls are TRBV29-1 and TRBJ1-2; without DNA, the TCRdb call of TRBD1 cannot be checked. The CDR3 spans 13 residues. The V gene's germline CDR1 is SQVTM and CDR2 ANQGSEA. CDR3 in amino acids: CSVEDRDRFLTSF. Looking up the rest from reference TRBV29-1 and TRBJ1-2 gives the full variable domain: SAVISQKPSRDICQRGTSLTIQCQVDSQVTMMFWYRQQPGQSLTLIATANQGSEATYESGFVIDKFPISRPNLTFSTLTVSNMSPEDSSIYLCSVEDRDRFLTSFGSGTRLTVV.

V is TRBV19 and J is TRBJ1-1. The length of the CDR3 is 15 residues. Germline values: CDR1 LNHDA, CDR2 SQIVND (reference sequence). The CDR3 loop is CASSIDLGRVREAFF.

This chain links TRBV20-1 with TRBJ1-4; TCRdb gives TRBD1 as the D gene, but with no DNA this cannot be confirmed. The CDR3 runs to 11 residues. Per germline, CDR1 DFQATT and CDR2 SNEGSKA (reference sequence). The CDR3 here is CSADQGDKLFF.

CDR3 amino acids: CASSLETYNEQFF. The gene calls are TRBV11-2 and TRBJ2-1. This CDR3 region has 13 residues. CDR1 is SGHAT and CDR2 is FQNNGV in the germline V gene.

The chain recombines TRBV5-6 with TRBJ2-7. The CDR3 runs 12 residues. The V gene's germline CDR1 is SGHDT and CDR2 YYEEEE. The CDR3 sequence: CASSLGQYEQYF.

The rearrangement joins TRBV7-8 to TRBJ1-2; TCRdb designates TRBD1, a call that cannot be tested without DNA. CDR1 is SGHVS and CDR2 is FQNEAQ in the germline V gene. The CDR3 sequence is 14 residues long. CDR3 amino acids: CASRPWGEDYGYTF.

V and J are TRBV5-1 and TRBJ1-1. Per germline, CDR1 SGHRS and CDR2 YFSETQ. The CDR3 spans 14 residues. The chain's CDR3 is CASSFEGSGTEAFF.

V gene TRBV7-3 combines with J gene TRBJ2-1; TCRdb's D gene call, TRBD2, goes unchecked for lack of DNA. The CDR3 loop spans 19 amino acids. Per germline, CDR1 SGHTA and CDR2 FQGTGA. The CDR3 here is CASSLIGGLAGENYNEQFF. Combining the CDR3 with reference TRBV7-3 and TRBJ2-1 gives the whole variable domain GAGVSQTPSNKVTEKGKYVELRCDPISGHTALYWYRQSLGQGPEFLIYFQGTGAADDSGLPNDRFFAVRPEGSVSTLKIQRTERGDSAVYLCASSLIGGLAGENYNEQFFGPGTRLTVL.

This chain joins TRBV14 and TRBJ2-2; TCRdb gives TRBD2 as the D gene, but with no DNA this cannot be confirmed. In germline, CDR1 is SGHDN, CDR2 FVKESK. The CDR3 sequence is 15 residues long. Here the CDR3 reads CASSPRVEFTGELFF. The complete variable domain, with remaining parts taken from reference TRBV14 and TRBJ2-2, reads EAGVTQFPSHSVIEKGQTVTLRCDPISGHDNLYWYRRVMGKEIKFLLHFVKESKQDESGMPNNRFLAERTGGTYSTLKVQPAELEDSGVYFCASSPRVEFTGELFFGEGSRLTVL.